The 20 T cell receptor beta chains listed next were all sequenced from one sample in a study of OX40 agonist ivuxolimab in advanced cancers. Profiled with immunoSEQ multiplex PCR; TCRdb holds only in-frame clones, not every one. The repertoire consists of approximately 100,000 clones, with roughly nine tenths occurring once and the leading ten covering approximately 0.34%. Sample: CD4+ or CD8+ T cells sorted from blood, taken in a trial of the OX40 agonist ivuxolimab. Receptors originate from an adult with an advanced solid tumor such as melanoma, head and neck, liver or kidney cancer.

The rearrangement uses TRBV28 and TRBJ2-7; 10 positions match TRBD2. This CDR3 comprises 16 residues. Trimming removed 0 bases from V and 9 bases from J; junction bases left unmatched: 11. Per the germline V gene, CDR1 is MDHEN and CDR2 is SYDVKM. CDR3 nucleotide sequence: TGTGCCAGCAGTTTATGGAGAGGGCTAGCGGGAGCCGGGCAGTACTTC. It specifies CASSLWRGLAGAGQYF.

V and J are TRBV28 and TRBJ1-2; tentatively, D is TRBD1 (5 bases). Germline V gene sequence: CDR1 MDHEN, CDR2 SYDVKM. V lost 5 bases to trimming and J lost 2 bases, with 12 bases between them. CDR3 length equals 14 residues. CDR3 amino acids: CASSTGGGNYGYTF. DNA of the CDR3: TGTGCCAGCAGTACCGGCGGGGGGAACTATGGCTACACCTTC.

The chain employs TRBV7-6 and TRBJ2-1; 9 positions match TRBD2. Germline trimming cut 2 bases from V and 9 bases from J; bases unmatched to any gene: 14. Per germline, CDR1 SGHVS and CDR2 FNYEAQ. The CDR3 sequence is 17 residues long. The CDR3 region has the DNA TGTGCCAGCAGCTTAATTTTGGCGGGAGGGCCAGGGCTTGAGCAGTTCTTC. It encodes CASSLILAGGPGLEQFF.

V gene TRBV7-9 combines with J gene TRBJ2-1; D may match TRBD1 or TRBD2 (5 bases each). Trimming took 4 bases from V and 4 from J, leaving 14 bases between them. The CDR3 runs to 15 residues. CDR1 and CDR2 from the germline V gene are SEHNR and FQNEAQ (reference sequence). Written as DNA, the CDR3 is TGTGCCAGCAGCTGGGGTGGGACGCCTTACAATGAGCAGTTCTTC. Translation gives CASSWGGTPYNEQFF.

The rearrangement uses TRBV6-1 and TRBJ2-5; 7 nucleotides align to TRBD1. V lost 1 base and J lost 5; bases outside the gene matches: 7. The germline gives CDR1 MNHNS, CDR2 SASEGT. The CDR3 runs 15 residues. The CDR3 coding sequence is TGTGCCAGCAGTGAAGAGACAGGGCGGTGGGAGACCCAGTACTTC. Translating gives CASSEETGRWETQYF.

CDR3 loop: CASSIRDSSYNEQFF. DNA for the CDR3: TGTGCCAGCAGCATCCGGGACTCCTCGTACAATGAGCAGTTCTTC. The chain has TRBV7-2 and TRBJ2-1; D is perhaps TRBD2 (6 bases). The CDR3 has 15 residues. V was shortened by 5 bases and J by 4 bases, with 15 bases between the two germline ends. Germline V gene data show CDR1 as SGHTA and CDR2 as FQGNSA.

CDR3 coding DNA: TGCGCCAGCAGCTTCCAATCTAGCGGGAGGGTGTACCAAGAGACCCAGTACTTC. Protein sequence: CASSFQSSGRVYQETQYF. V usage is TRBV5-1 and J usage is TRBJ2-5, with 12 nucleotides matching TRBD2. CDR3 length equals 18 residues. Germline assignment: CDR1 SGHRS and CDR2 YFSETQ. V shed 2 bases and J 0 bases; nucleotides not matched to a gene: 8.

The J gene is TRBJ1-1, the V gene TRBV6-1; 9 nucleotides align to TRBD1. Germline V gene sequence: CDR1 MNHNS, CDR2 SASEGT. The CDR3 length is 14 residues. The J segment lost 4 bases and the V segment lost 8 bases, leaving 8 bases of the junction unmatched. CDR3 protein: CASCPGQGGTEAFF. For the CDR3, the DNA is TGTGCCAGCTGCCCGGGACAGGGAGGCACTGAAGCTTTCTTT.

The chain uses TRBV7-2 and TRBJ1-3, with 11 bases fitting TRBD1. The CDR3 is 16 residues long. With V trimmed by 5 bases and J by 3 bases, 6 bases remained unmatched. The germline V gene has CDR1 SGHTA and CDR2 FQGNSA. The CDR3 coding sequence is TGTGCCAGCAGCGTCGGACAGGGGGCTCTTGGAAACACCATATATTTT. Amino acids: CASSVGQGALGNTIYF.

The chain is built from TRBV18 and TRBJ2-5; weak D call: TRBD1 (6 bases). Trimming cost V 4 bases and J 0 bases, with 21 bases left between them. The CDR3 is 18 amino acids. The germline CDR1 and CDR2 sequences are KGHSH and LQKENI. In DNA, the CDR3 is TGTGCCAGCTCACGTGACCTTATAGACAGGACTCACCAAGAGACCCAGTACTTC. As protein: CASSRDLIDRTHQETQYF.

The chain has TRBV15 and TRBJ1-2; D perhaps matches TRBD1 (6 bases). Germline values: CDR1 LNHNV, CDR2 YYDKDF (reference sequence). Trimming removed 3 bases at V and 5 bases at J, with 13 bases between. The CDR3 is 14 residues long. The CDR3 loop is CATSRDSLNYGYTF. DNA of the CDR3: TGTGCCACCAGCAGGGACAGTTTAAATTATGGCTACACCTTC.

The gene calls are TRBV19 and TRBJ1-5; D uncertain. V lost 3 bases, J lost 4 bases, and 10 bases lay in between. The CDR3 runs 14 residues. Germline V gene lookup returns CDR1 LNHDA and CDR2 SQIVND (reference sequence). The CDR3, as DNA: TGTGCCAGTAGTATTGGGCGGAGAAATCAGCCCCAGCATTTT. Protein: CASSIGRRNQPQHF.

The chain carries TRBV6-1 and TRBJ2-2; TRBD1 matches 9 bases. Germline V gene data show CDR1 as MNHNS and CDR2 as SASEGT. After removal of 5 bases from V and 2 bases from J, the junction contained 3 bases not matched to a gene. The CDR3 consists of 15 residues. This CDR3 is CASSNRGRNTGELFF. The CDR3 DNA sequence: TGTGCCAGCAGTAACAGGGGGCGAAACACCGGGGAGCTGTTTTTT.

The chain employs TRBV6-1 and TRBJ1-5; D unresolved. Germline-derived CDR1 and CDR2 are MNHNS and SASEGT. The V and J ends lost 2 bases and 2 bases respectively, with 16 bases between them. This CDR3 has 17 residues. The CDR3 DNA sequence: TGTGCCAGCAGTGAAATTCTGGCTCCTTGGGGCAATCAGCCCCAGCATTTT. It is translated as CASSEILAPWGNQPQHF.

This sequence joins TRBV28 and TRBJ2-5, with a tentative D call TRBD1 (5 bases). The CDR3 consists of 14 residues. Germline V CDR1 and CDR2: MDHEN, SYDVKM. Deletions cut 4 bases from V and 2 bases from J, with 11 bases between. CDR3 sequence: CASSSLAGQETQYF. Here the CDR3 DNA reads TGTGCCAGCAGTTCCCTTGCAGGGCAAGAGACCCAGTACTTC. Together with reference TRBV28 and TRBJ2-5, the CDR3 gives the full variable domain: DVKVTQSSRYLVKRTGEKVFLECVQDMDHENMFWYRQDPGLGLRLIYFSYDVKMKEKGDIPEGYSVSREKKERFSLILESASTNQTSMYLCASSSLAGQETQYFGPGTRLLVL.

The chain links TRBV18 to TRBJ2-3; D might be TRBD2 (6 bases). The V and J ends lost 2 bases and 3 bases respectively, with 12 bases between them. CDR1 and CDR2 (germline): KGHSH, LQKENI. The CDR3 totals 15 residues. CDR3 in amino acids: CASSPKGSGTDTQYF. The CDR3 nucleotides are TGTGCCAGCTCACCAAAGGGTAGCGGAACAGATACGCAGTATTTT.

The V and J genes are TRBV10-1 and TRBJ2-7, with D maybe TRBD1 (5 bases). The CDR3 length is 13 residues. Germline V gives CDR1 WNHNN, CDR2 SYGVQD (reference sequence). V was clipped by 2 bases and J by 2 bases, with 7 bases between them. The chain's CDR3 is CASSEEQAYEQYF. In nucleotides, the CDR3 is TGCGCCAGCAGTGAGGAACAGGCCTACGAGCAGTACTTC.

The chain recombines TRBV15 with TRBJ2-1; 10 nucleotides match TRBD2. The junction had 7 bases not matched to a gene; V was cut back by 0 bases and J by 8 bases. The CDR3 is 16 amino acids. CDR1 is LNHNV, CDR2 YYDKDF, per germline (reference sequence). CDR3 residues: CATSRDRPSGSHEQFF. The CDR3 nucleotides are TGTGCCACCAGCAGAGATCGGCCTAGCGGGAGTCATGAGCAGTTCTTC.

This clone has a single count. V is TRBV19 and J is TRBJ1-5, with TRBD1 identical over 10 bases. The V segment lost 3 bases and the J segment 4 bases; nucleotides outside the gene matches: 3. CDR3 length: 15 residues. Germline V gives CDR1 LNHDA, CDR2 SQIVND (reference sequence). The CDR3 region is CASSIDRGRNQPQHF. The CDR3 DNA reads TGTGCCAGTAGTATTGACAGGGGGCGGAATCAGCCCCAGCATTTT.

This clone ranks as medium-sized. V gene TRBV6-5 combines with J gene TRBJ2-7, with a tentative D call TRBD1 (5 bases). The V end was cut by 0 bases, the J end by 0 bases, with 12 bases between. The CDR3 is 16 residues long. CDR1 MNHEY and CDR2 SVGAGI come from the germline V gene. CDR3 in DNA: TGTGCCAGCAGTTACTCGTTCGACAGCAGCTCCTACGAGCAGTACTTC. As protein: CASSYSFDSSSYEQYF.